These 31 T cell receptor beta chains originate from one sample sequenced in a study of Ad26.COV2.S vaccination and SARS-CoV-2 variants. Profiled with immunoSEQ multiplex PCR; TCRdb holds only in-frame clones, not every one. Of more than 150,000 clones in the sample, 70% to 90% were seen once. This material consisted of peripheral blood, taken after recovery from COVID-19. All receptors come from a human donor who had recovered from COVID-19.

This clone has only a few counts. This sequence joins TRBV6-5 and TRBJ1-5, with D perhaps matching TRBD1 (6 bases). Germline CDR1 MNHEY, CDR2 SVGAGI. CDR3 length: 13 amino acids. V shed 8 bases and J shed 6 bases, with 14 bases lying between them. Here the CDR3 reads CASGNRAGQPQHF. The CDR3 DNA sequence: TGTGCCAGCGGAAACAGGGCCGGTCAGCCCCAGCATTTT.

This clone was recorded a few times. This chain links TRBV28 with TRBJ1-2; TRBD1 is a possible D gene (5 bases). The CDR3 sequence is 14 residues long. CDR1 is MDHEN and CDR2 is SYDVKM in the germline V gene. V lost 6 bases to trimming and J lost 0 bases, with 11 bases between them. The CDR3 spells CASRRGGSNYGYTF. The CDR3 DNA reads TGTGCCAGCAGACGTGGGGGATCTAACTATGGCTACACCTTC.

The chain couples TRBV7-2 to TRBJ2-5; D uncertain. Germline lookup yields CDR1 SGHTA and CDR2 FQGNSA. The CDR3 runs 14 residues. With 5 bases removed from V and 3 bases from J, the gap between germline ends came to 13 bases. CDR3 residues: CASSRHGVEETQYF. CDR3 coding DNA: TGTGCCAGCAGCCGGCATGGGGTCGAAGAGACCCAGTACTTC. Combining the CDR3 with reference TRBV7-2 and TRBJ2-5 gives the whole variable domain GAGVSQSPSNKVTEKGKDVELRCDPISGHTALYWYRQSLGQGLEFLIYFQGNSAPDKSGLPSDRFSAERTGGSVSTLTIQRTQQEDSAVYLCASSRHGVEETQYFGPGTRLLVL.

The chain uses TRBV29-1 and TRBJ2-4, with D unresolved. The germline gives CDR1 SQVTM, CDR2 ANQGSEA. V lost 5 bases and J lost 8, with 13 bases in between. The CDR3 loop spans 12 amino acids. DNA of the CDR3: TGCAGCGTTTCGACTCCCTGGGACATTCAGTACTTC. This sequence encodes CSVSTPWDIQYF.

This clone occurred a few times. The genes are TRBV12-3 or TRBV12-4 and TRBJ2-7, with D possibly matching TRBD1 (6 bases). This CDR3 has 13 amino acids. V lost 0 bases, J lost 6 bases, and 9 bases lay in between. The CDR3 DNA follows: TGTGCCAGCAGTTTAGCCCGGGACATCGAGCAGTACTTC. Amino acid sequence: CASSLARDIEQYF.

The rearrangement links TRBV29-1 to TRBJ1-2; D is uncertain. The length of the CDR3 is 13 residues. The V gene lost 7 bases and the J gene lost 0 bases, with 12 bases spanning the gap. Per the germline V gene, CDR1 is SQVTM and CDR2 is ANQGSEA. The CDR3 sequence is CSAGREANYGYTF. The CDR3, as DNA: TGCAGCGCTGGGAGGGAGGCTAACTATGGCTACACCTTC.

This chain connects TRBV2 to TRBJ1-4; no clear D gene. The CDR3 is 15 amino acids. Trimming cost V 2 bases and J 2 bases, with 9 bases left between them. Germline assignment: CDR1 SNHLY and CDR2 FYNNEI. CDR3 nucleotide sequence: TGTGCCAGCAGTGAACCGTGGACCACTAATGAAAAACTGTTTTTT. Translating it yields CASSEPWTTNEKLFF.

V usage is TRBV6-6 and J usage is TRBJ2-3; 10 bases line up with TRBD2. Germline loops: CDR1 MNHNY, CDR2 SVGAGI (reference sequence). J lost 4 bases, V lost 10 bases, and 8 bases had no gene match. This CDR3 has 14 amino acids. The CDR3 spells CATLLAGVADTQYF. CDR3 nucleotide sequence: TGTGCCACCCTTCTAGCGGGAGTGGCAGATACGCAGTATTTT.

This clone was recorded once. This CDR3 is CATSRELARGSYEQYF. For the CDR3, the DNA is TGTGCCACCAGCAGAGAGTTGGCCAGGGGTTCTTACGAGCAGTACTTC. The rearrangement joins TRBV15 to TRBJ2-7, with D perhaps TRBD1 (6 bases). Germline CDR1 LNHNV, CDR2 YYDKDF (reference sequence). V lost 0 bases to trimming and J lost 4 bases, with 16 bases between them. The length of the CDR3 is 16 residues.

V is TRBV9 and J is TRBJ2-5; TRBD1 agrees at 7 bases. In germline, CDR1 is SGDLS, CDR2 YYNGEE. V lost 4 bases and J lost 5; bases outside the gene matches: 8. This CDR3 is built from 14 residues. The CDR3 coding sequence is TGTGCCAGCAGCACTCGGACAGGTCGGGAGACCCAGTACTTC. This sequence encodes CASSTRTGRETQYF.

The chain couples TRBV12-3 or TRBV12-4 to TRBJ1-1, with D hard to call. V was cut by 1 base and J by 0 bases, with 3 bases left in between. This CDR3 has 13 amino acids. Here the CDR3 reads CASSLGMNTEAFF. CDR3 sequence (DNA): TGTGCCAGCAGTTTAGGCATGAACACTGAAGCTTTCTTT.

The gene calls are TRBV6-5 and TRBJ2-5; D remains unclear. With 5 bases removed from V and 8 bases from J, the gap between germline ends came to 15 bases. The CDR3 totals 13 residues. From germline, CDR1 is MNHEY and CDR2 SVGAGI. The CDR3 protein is CASSPGPSATQYF. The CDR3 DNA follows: TGTGCCAGCAGTCCCGGCCCTTCGGCTACCCAGTACTTC.

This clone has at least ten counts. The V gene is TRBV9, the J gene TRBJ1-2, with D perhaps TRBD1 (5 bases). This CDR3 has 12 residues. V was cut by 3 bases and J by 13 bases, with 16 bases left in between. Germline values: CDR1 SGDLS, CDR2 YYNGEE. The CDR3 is CASSARGGNVTF. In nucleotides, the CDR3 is TGTGCCAGCAGCGCAAGGGGAGGGAACGTCACCTTC.

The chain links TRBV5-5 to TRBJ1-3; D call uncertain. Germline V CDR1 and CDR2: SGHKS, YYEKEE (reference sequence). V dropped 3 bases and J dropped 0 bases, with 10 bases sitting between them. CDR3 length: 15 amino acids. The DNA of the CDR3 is TGTGCCAGCAGCTCAAGAGTAGTCTCTGGAAACACCATATATTTT. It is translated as CASSSRVVSGNTIYF.

The CDR3: CASSLSRQPDSGNTIYF. In nucleotides, the CDR3 is TGTGCCAGCAGCTTATCGCGGCAACCTGACTCTGGAAACACCATATATTTT. J is TRBJ1-3 and V is TRBV7-2; no firm D call. The CDR3 loop spans 17 amino acids. Germline lookup yields CDR1 SGHTA and CDR2 FQGNSA. V shed 2 bases and J shed 0 bases, with 14 bases lying between them.

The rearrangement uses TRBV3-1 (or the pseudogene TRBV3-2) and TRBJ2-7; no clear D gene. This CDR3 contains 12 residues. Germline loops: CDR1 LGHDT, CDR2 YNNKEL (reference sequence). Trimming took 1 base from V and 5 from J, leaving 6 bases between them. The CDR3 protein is CASSQGVNEQYF. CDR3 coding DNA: TGTGCCAGCAGCCAAGGGGTCAACGAGCAGTACTTC.

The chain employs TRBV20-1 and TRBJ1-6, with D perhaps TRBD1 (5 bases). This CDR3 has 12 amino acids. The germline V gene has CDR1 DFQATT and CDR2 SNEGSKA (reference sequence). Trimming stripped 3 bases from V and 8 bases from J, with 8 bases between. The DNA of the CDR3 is TGCAGTGCTAGTCAAGGGGATTCACCCCTCCACTTT. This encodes CSASQGDSPLHF.

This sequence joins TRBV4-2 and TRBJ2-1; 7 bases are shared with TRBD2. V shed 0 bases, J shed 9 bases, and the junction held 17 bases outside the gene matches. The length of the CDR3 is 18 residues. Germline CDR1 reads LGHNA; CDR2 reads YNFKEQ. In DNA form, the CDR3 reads TGTGCCAGCAGCCAAGATGATCTAACGAGCGGGATATGGGTTGAGCAGTTCTTC. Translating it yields CASSQDDLTSGIWVEQFF.

This CDR3 is CASSPGLAGGLGEQFF. The CDR3, as DNA: TGTGCCAGCAGCCCCGGACTAGCGGGAGGGCTAGGTGAGCAGTTCTTC. The J gene is TRBJ2-1, the V gene TRBV11-1; 15 bases are shared with TRBD2. The CDR3 covers 16 residues. Germline assignment: CDR1 SGHAT and CDR2 FQDESV (reference sequence). The V gene end was trimmed by 5 bases and the J gene end by 9 bases; junction bases not matched to a gene: 8.

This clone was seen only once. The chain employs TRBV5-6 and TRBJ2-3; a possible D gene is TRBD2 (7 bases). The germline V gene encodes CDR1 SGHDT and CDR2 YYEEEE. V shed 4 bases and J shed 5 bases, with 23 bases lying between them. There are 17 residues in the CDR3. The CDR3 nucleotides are TGTGCCAGCAGCCTCACCCCTAGGGGGGGCTACAAAGATACGCAGTATTTT. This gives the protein CASSLTPRGGYKDTQYF.

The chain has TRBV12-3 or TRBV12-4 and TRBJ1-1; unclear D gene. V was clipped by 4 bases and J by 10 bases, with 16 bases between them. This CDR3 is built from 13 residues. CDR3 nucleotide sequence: TGTGCCAGCAGTTCTGCCGCCCGAGAAGGAGCTTTCTTT. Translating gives CASSSAAREGAFF.

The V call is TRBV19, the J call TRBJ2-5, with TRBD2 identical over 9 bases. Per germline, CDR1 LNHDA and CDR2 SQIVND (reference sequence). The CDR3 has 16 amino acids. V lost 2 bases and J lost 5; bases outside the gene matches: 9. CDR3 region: CASSIRLAGLGETQYF. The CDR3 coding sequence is TGTGCCAGTAGTATACGTCTAGCGGGACTGGGGGAGACCCAGTACTTC.

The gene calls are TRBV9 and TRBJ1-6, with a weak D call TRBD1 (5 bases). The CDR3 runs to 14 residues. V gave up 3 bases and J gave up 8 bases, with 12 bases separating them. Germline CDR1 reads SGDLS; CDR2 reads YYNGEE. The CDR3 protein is CASSDRDGYSPLHF. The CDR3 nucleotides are TGTGCCAGCAGCGACCGGGACGGCTATTCACCCCTCCACTTT.

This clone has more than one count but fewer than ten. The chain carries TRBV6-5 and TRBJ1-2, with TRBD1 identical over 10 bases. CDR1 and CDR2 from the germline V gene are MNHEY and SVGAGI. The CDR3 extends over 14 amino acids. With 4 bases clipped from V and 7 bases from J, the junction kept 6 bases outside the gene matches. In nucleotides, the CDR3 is TGTGCCAGCAGTTTCTCGACAGGGGGCGCTGGCTACACCTTC. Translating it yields CASSFSTGGAGYTF.

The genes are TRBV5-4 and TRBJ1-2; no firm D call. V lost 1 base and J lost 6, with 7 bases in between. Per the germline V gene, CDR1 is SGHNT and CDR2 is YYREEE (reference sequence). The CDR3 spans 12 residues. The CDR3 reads CASSLYGDGYTF. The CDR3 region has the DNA TGTGCCAGCAGCTTGTATGGGGATGGCTACACCTTC.

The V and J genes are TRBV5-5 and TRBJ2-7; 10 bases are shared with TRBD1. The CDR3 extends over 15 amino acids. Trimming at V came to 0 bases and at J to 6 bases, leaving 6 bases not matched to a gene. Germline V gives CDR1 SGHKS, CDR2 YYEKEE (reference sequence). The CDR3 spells CASSLARDRGFEQYF. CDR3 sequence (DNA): TGTGCCAGCAGCTTGGCACGGGACAGGGGTTTCGAGCAGTACTTC.

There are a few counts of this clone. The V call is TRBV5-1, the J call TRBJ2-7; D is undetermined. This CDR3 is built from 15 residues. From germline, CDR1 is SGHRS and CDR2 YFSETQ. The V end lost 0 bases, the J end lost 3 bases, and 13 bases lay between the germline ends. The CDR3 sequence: CASSLVLSRIYEQYF. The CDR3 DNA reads TGCGCCAGCAGCTTGGTCCTAAGCAGAATCTACGAGCAGTACTTC.

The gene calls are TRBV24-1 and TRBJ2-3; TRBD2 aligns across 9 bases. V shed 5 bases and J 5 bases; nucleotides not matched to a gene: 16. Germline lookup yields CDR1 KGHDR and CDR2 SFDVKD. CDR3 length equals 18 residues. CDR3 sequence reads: CATSASGAGGPQRDTQYF. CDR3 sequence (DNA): TGTGCCACCAGTGCCTCTGGTGCGGGAGGGCCCCAGAGAGATACGCAGTATTTT.

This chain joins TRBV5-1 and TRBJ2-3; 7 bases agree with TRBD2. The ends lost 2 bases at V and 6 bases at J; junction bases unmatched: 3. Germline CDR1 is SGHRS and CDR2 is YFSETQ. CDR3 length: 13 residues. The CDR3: CASSFGGGDTQYF. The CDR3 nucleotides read TGCGCCAGCAGCTTCGGGGGAGGGGATACGCAGTATTTT.

For the CDR3, the DNA is TGTGCCAGCTCACCTCGACAGGGGGCTACCCCCGGCCACGAGCAGTACTTC. Translated, it gives CASSPRQGATPGHEQYF. The chain links TRBV18 to TRBJ2-7, with 10 positions matching TRBD1. Germline assignment: CDR1 KGHSH and CDR2 LQKENI. J gave up 5 bases and V 3 bases, and 13 bases lay outside the gene matches. This CDR3 has 17 amino acids.

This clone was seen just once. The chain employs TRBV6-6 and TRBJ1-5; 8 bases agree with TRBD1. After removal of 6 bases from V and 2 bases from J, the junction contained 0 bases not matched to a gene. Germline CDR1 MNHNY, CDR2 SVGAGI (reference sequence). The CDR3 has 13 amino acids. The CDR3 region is CASRGQGNQPQHF. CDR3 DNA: TGTGCCAGCAGGGGACAGGGCAATCAGCCCCAGCATTTT.